The 25 T cell receptor beta chains below all came from one sample that was sequenced in a study of identical twins. From the 5' RACE reads, TCRdb called clonotypes with MiXCR, one entry per CDR3 protein. The profile shows hundreds of thousands of distinct CDR3 sequences, about 7.1% of them singletons. The sample was also reused in another study, on yellow fever vaccine responses in identical twins.

The sample comprised PBMCs. These receptors were collected from a young woman in good health.

The rearrangement links TRBV7-2 to TRBJ2-1, with unresolved D. This CDR3 contains 12 residues. Trimming removed 5 bases from V and 9 bases from J, with 11 bases in between. Germline CDR1 reads SGHTA; CDR2 reads FQGNSA. CDR3 loop: CASSRITGEQFF. The CDR3 nucleotides read TGTGCCAGCAGCCGAATTACGGGTGAGCAGTTCTTC.

The rearrangement joins TRBV20-1 to TRBJ1-6; TRBD1 matches 7 bases. The CDR3 is made up of 15 amino acids. CDR1 and CDR2 (germline): DFQATT, SNEGSKA (reference sequence). After removal of 1 base from V and 5 bases from J, the junction contained 5 bases not matched to a gene. CDR3 bases: TGCAGTGCTAGAGCTGGGACAGACAATAATTCACCCCTCCACTTT. Protein product: CSARAGTDNNSPLHF.

This clonotype was detected a few times. This sequence joins TRBV11-2 and TRBJ2-1; TRBD2 is a possible D gene (5 bases). The V and J ends lost 7 bases and 6 bases respectively, with 7 bases between them. The CDR3 runs to 11 residues. Germline loops: CDR1 SGHAT, CDR2 FQNNGV. Written as DNA, the CDR3 is TGTGCCAGCAAGGACTTCAATGAGCAGTTCTTC. This translates into CASKDFNEQFF.

In this sample, this clonotype turned up a few times. The chain is built from TRBV6-5 and TRBJ2-2; TRBD1 matches at 10 bases. Germline V gene sequence: CDR1 MNHEY, CDR2 SVGAGI. The CDR3 totals 16 residues. Trimming took 2 bases from V and 5 from J; bases not matched to a gene: 5. CDR3 protein: CASSYLGQGQTGELFF. The DNA of the CDR3 is TGTGCCAGCAGTTACCTGGGACAGGGGCAAACCGGGGAGCTGTTTTTT.

This clonotype came up many times. The rearrangement joins TRBV5-4 to TRBJ2-2; D might be TRBD2 (6 bases). The V and J ends lost 4 bases and 3 bases respectively, with 13 bases between them. CDR1 SGHNT and CDR2 YYREEE come from the germline V gene (reference sequence). There are 15 residues in the CDR3. The CDR3 nucleotides are TGTGCCAGCAGCCCTACTAGCACCTACACCGGGGAGCTGTTTTTT. Protein sequence: CASSPTSTYTGELFF. Variable domain in full (rest from reference TRBV5-4 and TRBJ2-2): ETGVTQSPTHLIKTRGQQVTLRCSSQSGHNTVSWYQQALGQGPQFIFQYYREEENGRGNFPPRFSGLQFPNYSSELNVNALELDDSALYLCASSPTSTYTGELFFGEGSRLTVL.

The chain's CDR3 is CSATQKRTGDGYTF. The CDR3 bases are TGCAGTGCTACCCAAAAACGGACAGGGGATGGCTACACCTTC. The chain uses TRBV20-1 and TRBJ1-2; 9 bases line up with TRBD1. Germline V gene lookup returns CDR1 DFQATT and CDR2 SNEGSKA (reference sequence). The CDR3 loop spans 14 amino acids. Trimming removed 4 bases from V and 6 bases from J; junction bases left unmatched: 9.

This chain uses TRBV6-1 with TRBJ1-2, with D unclear. Germline lookup yields CDR1 MNHNS and CDR2 SASEGT. The CDR3 has 15 residues. The V and J ends lost 6 bases and 0 bases respectively, with 14 bases between them. Here the CDR3 DNA reads TGTGCCAGCAGAGGCCCTAGCTCAACTAACTATGGCTACACCTTC. Its translation is CASRGPSSTNYGYTF.

This clonotype was observed at least ten times. The gene calls are TRBV20-1 and TRBJ2-1; maybe TRBD1 (6 bases). The V end was cut by 3 bases, the J end by 8 bases, with 23 bases between. Germline CDR1 is DFQATT and CDR2 is SNEGSKA (reference sequence). The CDR3 has 16 amino acids. The CDR3 sequence is CSASVPGQGLVDEQFF. In DNA form, the CDR3 reads TGCAGTGCTAGTGTACCGGGGCAGGGGCTGGTCGATGAGCAGTTCTTC.

This clonotype was counted ten times or more. This chain joins TRBV6-6 and TRBJ1-1, with a weak D call TRBD1 (6 bases). This CDR3 spans 13 amino acids. The V gene lost 2 bases and the J gene lost 8 bases, with 12 bases spanning the gap. CDR1 MNHNY and CDR2 SVGAGI come from the germline V gene (reference sequence). The chain's CDR3 is CASSYNHRAEAFF. CDR3 DNA sequence: TGTGCCAGCAGTTACAACCACAGGGCCGAAGCTTTCTTT.

This clonotype was counted between two and nine times. The chain is built from TRBV27 and TRBJ2-5; 13 bases fit TRBD2. Per the germline V gene, CDR1 is MNHEY and CDR2 is SMNVEV (reference sequence). Trimming at V came to 5 bases and at J to 3 bases, leaving 6 bases not matched to a gene. The CDR3 runs 16 residues. CDR3 in DNA: TGTGCCAGCAGTAGACGGACTAGCGGGGGCGAAGAGACCCAGTACTTC. It is translated as CASSRRTSGGEETQYF.

This clonotype was seen a handful of times. The V and J genes are TRBV6-1 and TRBJ2-7, with 8 bases lining up with TRBD2. CDR1 and CDR2 from the germline V gene are MNHNS and SASEGT. The CDR3 covers 16 residues. The J segment lost 5 bases and the V segment lost 5 bases, leaving 14 bases of the junction unmatched. CDR3 nucleotide sequence: TGTGCCAGCAGTCGTTCCCTTCAGCGGGAGCTCGACGAGCAGTACTTC. The encoded protein is CASSRSLQRELDEQYF.

This clonotype came up many times. The rearrangement links TRBV6-1 to TRBJ1-2; 7 bases align to TRBD1. V shed 7 bases, J shed 7 bases, and the junction held 12 bases outside the gene matches. Per the germline V gene, CDR1 is MNHNS and CDR2 is SASEGT. There are 14 residues in the CDR3. The CDR3 spells CASTTWDSGSGYTF. In DNA form, the CDR3 reads TGTGCCAGCACCACGTGGGACAGCGGATCTGGCTACACCTTC.

The V gene is TRBV20-1, the J gene TRBJ2-3; 7 bases line up with TRBD2. J was trimmed by 4 bases and V by 3 bases; bases with no gene match: 4. Germline V gene data show CDR1 as DFQATT and CDR2 as SNEGSKA (reference sequence). This CDR3 spans 13 amino acids. The CDR3 sequence: CSARAAGADTQYF. CDR3 nucleotides: TGCAGTGCTAGGGCCGCGGGAGCAGATACGCAGTATTTT.

This clonotype was observed a handful of times. V and J are TRBV20-1 and TRBJ2-5, with TRBD2 matching over 12 bases. Germline CDR1 is DFQATT and CDR2 is SNEGSKA (reference sequence). V shed 4 bases, J shed 2 bases, and the junction held 2 bases outside the gene matches. The length of the CDR3 is 14 residues. CDR3 sequence (DNA): TGCAGTGCTAAGACTAGCGGGGGACAAGAGACCCAGTACTTC. This translates into CSAKTSGGQETQYF.

J is TRBJ1-6 and V is TRBV6-6, with 7 bases identical to TRBD1. V was pared by 6 bases and J by 5 bases, with 1 base of the junction left unmatched. Germline-derived CDR1 and CDR2 are MNHNY and SVGAGI (reference sequence). This CDR3 comprises 13 residues. This CDR3 reads CASRQGDNSPLHF. CDR3 sequence (DNA): TGTGCCAGCAGGCAGGGGGATAATTCACCCCTCCACTTT.

This clonotype was seen just once. J is TRBJ2-2 and V is TRBV3-1; D gene ambiguous. The CDR3 loop spans 15 amino acids. CDR1 LGHDT and CDR2 YNNKEL come from the germline V gene (reference sequence). The V end lost 3 bases, the J end lost 3 bases, and 11 bases lay between the germline ends. The CDR3: CASSQRPPDTGELFF. CDR3 nucleotide sequence: TGTGCCAGCAGCCAGCGGCCACCGGACACCGGGGAGCTGTTTTTT.

The genes are TRBV28 and TRBJ2-7; TRBD2 agrees at 7 bases. The V gene's germline CDR1 is MDHEN and CDR2 SYDVKM. There are 16 residues in the CDR3. Germline trimming cut 4 bases from V and 5 bases from J; bases unmatched to any gene: 14. In DNA form, the CDR3 reads TGTGCCAGCAGTTATTGGGGGAGGGCCCTAACTAACGAGCAGTACTTC. Protein: CASSYWGRALTNEQYF.

The rearrangement links TRBV28 to TRBJ1-5; D remains ambiguous. The V and J ends lost 3 bases and 6 bases respectively, with 18 bases between them. Germline CDR1 is MDHEN and CDR2 is SYDVKM. The length of the CDR3 is 16 residues. CDR3 bases: TGTGCCAGCAGTTTTCTGATAGTTGGGGATTTTCAGCCCCAGCATTTT. Translating gives CASSFLIVGDFQPQHF.

This clonotype was counted at least ten times. This chain links TRBV12-3 or TRBV12-4 with TRBJ2-1; 8 bases map to TRBD2. The CDR3 has 14 residues. The V gene end was trimmed by 8 bases and the J gene end by 7 bases; junction bases not matched to a gene: 10. The CDR3 coding sequence is TGTGCCAGCCAAGTGGGACTAGTGGGGAATGAGCAGTTCTTC. Translating gives CASQVGLVGNEQFF.

This clonotype was seen many times. The chain carries TRBV11-3 and TRBJ2-1; D perhaps matches TRBD1 (6 bases). The CDR3 contains 14 residues. Per germline, CDR1 SGHNT and CDR2 YENEEA. The germline V and J ends were trimmed by 5 bases and 5 bases, with 13 bases remaining between them. CDR3 sequence: CASSPRGGHNEQFF. The DNA of the CDR3 is TGTGCCAGCAGCCCCCGTGGGGGCCACAATGAGCAGTTCTTC.

This clonotype turned up a few times. The chain has TRBV9 and TRBJ1-1; 9 nucleotides match TRBD1. The V gene's germline CDR1 is SGDLS and CDR2 YYNGEE. V was clipped by 3 bases and J by 4 bases; unmatched bases: 4. The length of the CDR3 is 14 residues. The CDR3 region is CASSGTGGSTEAFF. CDR3 DNA sequence: TGTGCCAGCAGCGGAACAGGGGGCTCCACTGAAGCTTTCTTT. Using reference TRBV9 and TRBJ1-1 for the parts outside the CDR3, the full variable domain is DSGVTQTPKHLITATGQRVTLRCSPRSGDLSVYWYQQSLDQGLQFLIQYYNGEERAKGNILERFSAQQFPDLHSELNLSSLELGDSALYFCASSGTGGSTEAFFGQGTRLTVV.

This clonotype was recorded at least ten times. The chain combines TRBV7-3 with TRBJ2-3; TRBD2 agrees at 9 bases. CDR1 is SGHTA, CDR2 FQGTGA, per germline. The CDR3 has 15 residues. Trimming took 2 bases from V and 4 from J; bases not matched to a gene: 4. This CDR3 reads CASSLGSGSADTQYF. CDR3 nucleotide sequence: TGTGCCAGCAGCTTAGGTAGCGGGAGTGCAGATACGCAGTATTTT.

This clonotype was seen ten or more times. The chain recombines TRBV6-2 or TRBV6-3 with TRBJ2-7; D not resolved. CDR1 MNHEY and CDR2 SVGEGT come from the germline V gene. The V gene lost 2 bases and the J gene lost 7 bases, with 15 bases spanning the gap. CDR3 length: 14 amino acids. The CDR3 DNA is TGTGCCAGCAGTTACGACCTAAAAGGGTGGGAGCAGTACGTC. This codes for CASSYDLKGWEQYV.

This clonotype appeared a few times. This chain uses TRBV3-1 with TRBJ2-2; 8 bases are a match to TRBD1. This CDR3 comprises 17 residues. Germline CDR1 LGHDT, CDR2 YNNKEL (reference sequence). V dropped 4 bases and J dropped 7; count of bases not matched to a gene: 14. This CDR3 reads CASSPRTGTVGGGELFF. For the CDR3, the DNA is TGTGCCAGCAGCCCCCGGACAGGGACCGTGGGGGGCGGGGAGCTGTTTTTT.

This clonotype has at least ten counts. The genes are TRBV20-1 and TRBJ2-3; the D is unclear. Per the germline V gene, CDR1 is DFQATT and CDR2 is SNEGSKA (reference sequence). This CDR3 contains 15 residues. Trimming took off 6 bases at V and 4 bases at J, with 20 bases between the two ends. CDR3 in amino acids: CSARPIGSLPDTQYF. In DNA, the CDR3 is TGCAGTGCCCGACCCATTGGGTCCCTCCCAGATACGCAGTATTTT.